One and the same sample provided the 19 T cell receptor beta chains below, sequenced in a study of cytomegalovirus exposure and HLA in healthy donors. Method: immunoSEQ multiplex PCR; TCRdb's copy keeps in-frame clones and lacks some. The data show 250,000 to 300,000 clones, around 85% seen once. Material for sequencing was PBMCs. The source is a woman aged 18-29 years in good health and CMV-seronegative.

The DNA for the CDR3 is TGTGCCAGCAGCTTGCGAGTACAGAGTCCCCTTTATGGCTACACCTTC. Protein product: CASSLRVQSPLYGYTF. The rearrangement links TRBV9 to TRBJ1-2, with D uncertain. This CDR3 comprises 16 residues. The V end lost 4 bases, the J end lost 5 bases, and 21 bases lay between the germline ends. Germline V gene sequence: CDR1 SGDLS, CDR2 YYNGEE.

Remarks on this clone: This sample also contains other DNA sequences that code for the same CDR3. The V and J genes are TRBV5-1 and TRBJ1-1; TRBD1 might be the D (6 bases). Germline CDR1 is SGHRS and CDR2 is YFSETQ. V lost 1 base and J 1 base, leaving 8 bases between the germline ends. This CDR3 has 14 residues. CDR3 sequence: CASSLLQGNTEAFF. The DNA for the CDR3 is TGCGCCAGCAGCTTGTTACAGGGGAACACTGAAGCTTTCTTT.

This clone was picked up a small number of times. The chain recombines TRBV27 with TRBJ2-7; maybe TRBD2 (6 bases). Germline assignment: CDR1 MNHEY and CDR2 SMNVEV (reference sequence). Trimming took 5 bases from V and 1 from J, leaving 18 bases between them. The CDR3 sequence is 16 residues long. CDR3 DNA sequence: TGTGCCAGCAGTAAAGGGGACTCACTACGATCCTACGAGCAGTACTTC. It yields the protein CASSKGDSLRSYEQYF.

The chain is built from TRBV4-1 and TRBJ2-7; TRBD2 is a possible D gene (5 bases). Per germline, CDR1 MGHRA and CDR2 YSYEKL. V lost 2 bases, J lost 0 bases, and 17 bases lay in between. The CDR3 length is 17 residues. The CDR3 DNA sequence: TGCGCCAGCAGCCAAATCCTACTCGCGGAGGACTCCTACGAGCAGTACTTC. Translation: CASSQILLAEDSYEQYF.

The rearrangement joins TRBV5-1 to TRBJ2-1; D gene ambiguous. The germline V gene has CDR1 SGHRS and CDR2 YFSETQ. Trimming pared 4 bases from V and 0 bases from J, leaving 8 bases between. This CDR3 is 14 amino acids long. The CDR3 DNA is TGCGCCAGCAGCATGCTAAGCTCCTACAATGAGCAGTTCTTC. This sequence encodes CASSMLSSYNEQFF. The full variable domain, its missing parts supplied by reference TRBV5-1 and TRBJ2-1, is KAGVTQTPRYLIKTRGQQVTLSCSPISGHRSVSWYQQTPGQGLQFLFEYFSETQRNKGNFPGRFSGRQFSNSRSEMNVSTLELGDSALYLCASSMLSSYNEQFFGPGTRLTVL.

This chain connects TRBV7-2 to TRBJ2-1, with 8 bases matching TRBD2. The CDR3 runs 16 residues. Germline V gene lookup returns CDR1 SGHTA and CDR2 FQGNSA. V was pared by 9 bases and J by 4 bases, with 14 bases of the junction left unmatched. The CDR3, as DNA: TGTGCCAGTAACCTCCCCTCAGCGGGGGAATACAATGAGCAGTTCTTC. This encodes CASNLPSAGEYNEQFF.

The CDR3 protein is CASIKGNEKLFF. CDR3 DNA: TGTGCCAGCATCAAGGGGAATGAAAAACTGTTTTTT. The chain links TRBV7-9 to TRBJ1-4; maybe TRBD1 (5 bases). Trimming removed 7 bases from V and 5 bases from J, with 8 bases in between. The V gene's germline CDR1 is SEHNR and CDR2 FQNEAQ (reference sequence). The CDR3 loop spans 12 amino acids.

V and J are TRBV10-2 and TRBJ2-7, with 13 bases identical to TRBD2. J gave up 3 bases and V 7 bases, and 6 bases lay outside the gene matches. Per the germline V gene, CDR1 is WSHSY and CDR2 is SAAADI. The CDR3 covers 15 residues. In DNA, the CDR3 is TGCGCCAGCACAGAGGGACTAGCGGGGAGCTACGAGCAGTACTTC. Translation gives CASTEGLAGSYEQYF.

The genes are TRBV7-9 and TRBJ2-3; 9 bases line up with TRBD2. This CDR3 has 18 amino acids. CDR1 and CDR2 (germline): SEHNR, FQNEAQ (reference sequence). J gave up 1 base and V 5 bases, and 13 bases lay outside the gene matches. The CDR3 bases are TGTGCCAGCAGCCTTAGCGGGAGCGCTCCCTACGGCACAGATACGCAGTATTTT. This sequence encodes CASSLSGSAPYGTDTQYF. Combining the CDR3 with reference TRBV7-9 and TRBJ2-3 gives the whole variable domain DTGVSQNPRHKITKRGQNVTFRCDPISEHNRLYWYRQTLGQGPEFLTYFQNEAQLEKSRLLSDRFSAERPKGSFSTLEIQRTEQGDSAMYLCASSLSGSAPYGTDTQYFGPGTRLTVL.

This clone was counted between two and nine times. This chain uses TRBV7-3 with TRBJ2-3; 8 bases fit TRBD1. Germline V gene sequence: CDR1 SGHTA, CDR2 FQGTGA. This CDR3 is built from 12 residues. After removal of 8 bases from V and 6 bases from J, the junction contained 4 bases not matched to a gene. The CDR3 DNA follows: TGTGCCAGCGGACAGGGCGATGATACGCAGTATTTT. Translating it yields CASGQGDDTQYF. The variable domain in full, with the rest retrieved from reference TRBV7-3 and TRBJ2-3, is GAGVSQTPSNKVTEKGKYVELRCDPISGHTALYWYRQSLGQGPEFLIYFQGTGAADDSGLPNDRFFAVRPEGSVSTLKIQRTERGDSAVYLCASGQGDDTQYFGPGTRLTVL.

This chain links TRBV6-1 with TRBJ2-1, with D possibly being TRBD1 (5 bases). The CDR3 loop spans 15 amino acids. Germline V gene lookup returns CDR1 MNHNS and CDR2 SASEGT. Trimming removed 3 bases at V and 5 bases at J, with 14 bases between. This CDR3 is CASSDPGRVHNEQFF. The CDR3 region has the DNA TGTGCCAGCAGTGATCCGGGCAGGGTACACAATGAGCAGTTCTTC.

The V gene is TRBV6-5, the J gene TRBJ1-2; D is possibly TRBD1 (5 bases). The CDR3 runs 15 residues. CDR1 and CDR2 (germline): MNHEY, SVGAGI. The V gene lost 6 bases and the J gene lost 1 base, with 15 bases spanning the gap. The CDR3 sequence is CASRPAGLNNYGYTF. The CDR3 DNA reads TGTGCCAGCAGACCCGCAGGGCTGAATAACTATGGCTACACCTTC.

The rearrangement joins TRBV10-3 to TRBJ1-2; weak D call: TRBD1 (6 bases). V lost 8 bases, J lost 6 bases, and 10 bases lay in between. Per the germline V gene, CDR1 is ENHRY and CDR2 is SYGVKD. This CDR3 spans 11 amino acids. For the CDR3, the DNA is TGTGCCATCGGACCAGGGGATGGCTACACCTTC. Its protein product is CAIGPGDGYTF.

CDR3 DNA: TGCAGCGTCCGCTGGGGGGGCGAGAACAATGAGCAGTTCTTC. Translated, it gives CSVRWGGENNEQFF. The rearrangement joins TRBV29-1 to TRBJ2-1; a possible D gene is TRBD2 (7 bases). V dropped 6 bases and J dropped 5 bases, with 17 bases sitting between them. The CDR3 is 14 residues long. CDR1 SQVTM and CDR2 ANQGSEA come from the germline V gene.

The genes are TRBV2 and TRBJ2-5; weak D call: TRBD1 (6 bases). Germline CDR1 is SNHLY and CDR2 is FYNNEI. The CDR3 totals 13 residues. V was pared by 2 bases and J by 5 bases, with 9 bases between. The CDR3 DNA reads as TGTGCCAGCAGTGAACAGGGGCGGGAGACCCAGTACTTC. Protein product: CASSEQGRETQYF.

The chain is built from TRBV14 and TRBJ1-1; D unclear. The CDR3 loop spans 13 amino acids. V was trimmed by 5 bases and J by 1 base, leaving 8 bases between them. Per germline, CDR1 SGHDN and CDR2 FVKESK. The CDR3 DNA is TGTGCCAGCAGCATGGCGGGGAACACTGAAGCTTTCTTT. Translating it yields CASSMAGNTEAFF.

The chain links TRBV19 to TRBJ2-2; D is possibly TRBD1 (5 bases). Trimming left V 6 bases short and J 1 base short, with 6 bases between. The CDR3 is 13 residues long. CDR1 LNHDA and CDR2 SQIVND come from the germline V gene (reference sequence). The CDR3, as DNA: TGTGCCAGTAGGCAGGGGAACACCGGGGAGCTGTTTTTT. Protein sequence: CASRQGNTGELFF. Variable domain in full (rest from reference TRBV19 and TRBJ2-2): DGGITQSPKYLFRKEGQNVTLSCEQNLNHDAMYWYRQDPGQGLRLIYYSQIVNDFQKGDIAEGYSVSREKKESFPLTVTSAQKNPTAFYLCASRQGNTGELFFGEGSRLTVL.

This clone was observed once. V and J are TRBV30 and TRBJ1-5, with 10 bases lining up with TRBD1. CDR1 and CDR2 (germline): GTSNPN, SVGIG (reference sequence). Trimming took 0 bases from V and 2 from J; bases not matched to a gene: 10. This CDR3 has 18 amino acids. The CDR3 coding sequence is TGTGCCTGGAGTGTACCGCGGGACAGGGGATGGGGCAATCAGCCCCAGCATTTT. Its translation: CAWSVPRDRGWGNQPQHF.

V and J are TRBV7-8 and TRBJ1-2, with TRBD1 matching over 7 bases. Germline CDR1 and CDR2: SGHVS and FQNEAQ. CDR3 length: 17 residues. Trimming at V came to 1 base and at J to 3 bases, leaving 11 bases not matched to a gene. The CDR3 DNA reads TGTGCCAGCAGCTTAGTTCCGCGCCGACAGGGTGACTATGGCTACACCTTC. Translating gives CASSLVPRRQGDYGYTF. Based on the CDR3 plus reference TRBV7-8 and TRBJ1-2, the full variable domain is GAGVSQSPRYKVAKRGQDVALRCDPISGHVSLFWYQQALGQGPEFLTYFQNEAQLDKSGLPSDRFFAERPEGSVSTLKIQRTQQEDSAVYLCASSLVPRRQGDYGYTFGSGTRLTVV.